This T cell receptor (beta chain) came from a study of blood T cells in healthy people across ages. On the study more broadly: Template switching caught about one barcoded beta molecule for each two T cells. General study points: Observed TCR beta diversity per million T cells went down as age went up. This fall followed a roughly linear course with age.

The sample holds one count of this clonotype. Its antigen is as yet unknown. Germline V gene sequence: CDR1 SGHTA, CDR2 FQGNSA. The V end lost 5 bases, the J end lost 6 bases, and 13 bases lay between the germline ends. The CDR3 contains 13 residues. PCR was performed a second time for roughly 7 to 11 cycles using a sample-barcoded 5' primer and a J-beta primer mix. TCRdb redid the calling of the 5' RACE reads with MiXCR, one entry per CDR3 protein. Of about 640,000 distinct CDR3 sequences listed, about 54% were seen once; the top ten hold more than 35%. The TCR originated in a man aged 60 to 69 in good health. Specimen: blood. V usage is TRBV7-2 and J usage is TRBJ1-2; D possibly corresponds to TRBD1 (5 bases). This CDR3 is CASSRGVEDGYTF. The CDR3 bases are TGTGCCAGCAGCCGGGGGGTGGAGGATGGCTACACCTTC.